The present entry profiles one T cell receptor (beta chain) with its context. TCRdb's copy holds only in-frame clones and misses some; the assay was immunoSEQ multiplex PCR. The table shows about 1,800,000 clones, with about 95% occurring only once. CD45RO-negative, CCR7-positively selected cells formed the naive CD8 fraction, excluding terminally differentiated effector memory CD45RA+ cells. Per the germline V gene, CDR1 is MNHEY and CDR2 is SVGAGI. V was clipped by 8 bases and J by 3 bases; unmatched bases: 1. This CDR3 spans 12 amino acids. These data originate in a study of shared clonotypes between healthy human individuals.

The genes are TRBV6-5 and TRBJ2-1; 7 bases map to TRBD2. The sequencing input was naive CD8+ T cells sorted from blood. The sequence was collected from a man between 18 and 35 years old in good health. The CDR3 nucleotides are TGTGCCAGCGGGGGGGGCTACAATGAGCAGTTCTTC. Its protein is CASGGGYNEQFF.